The rows below give T cell receptor beta chains drawn from one sample of a study of response to subunit inactivated influenza vaccine. In TCRdb, the RT-PCR reads were re-called with MiXCR into one record per CDR3 protein. The sample includes about 180,000 distinct CDR3 sequences, approximately 9.2% of them seen just once. The specimen comprised non-naive T cells sorted from PBMCs, sampled on the day of vaccination. Every receptor here comes from a man aged 50 to 60 who received an inactivated influenza vaccine. Both conserved end residues are part of each CDR3. A D gene is named only where the DNA matches it firmly. Clone size is not always given. Where it is, it says once, few, many or a class for expanded clones.

clone size | J gene | V gene | D gene | CDR3 protein | CDR3 DNA
NA | TRBJ1-2 | TRBV7-8 | NA | CASSLGTVNNYGYTF | TGTGCCAGCAGCTTAGGGACAGTCAATAACTATGGCTACACCTTC
NA | TRBJ2-7 | TRBV7-2 | TRBD1 | CASSLAGTANYEQYF | TGTGCCAGCAGCTTAGCCGGGACAGCAAACTACGAGCAGTACTTC
many | TRBJ1-2 | TRBV6-5 | NA | CASSYRQGNNYGYTF | TGTGCCAGCAGTTATCGGCAGGGAAACAACTATGGCTACACCTTC
many | TRBJ1-4 | TRBV4-2 | TRBD1 | CASSHIPLLGDRGNEKLFF | TGTGCCAGCAGCCATATCCCGCTTCTCGGGGACAGGGGAAATGAAAAACTGTTTTTT
many | TRBJ2-1 | TRBV5-1 | NA | CASSFPNVGNEQFF | TGCGCCAGCAGCTTTCCTAACGTGGGGAATGAGCAGTTCTTC
many | TRBJ2-7 | TRBV6-6 | NA | CASTARAFYEQYF | TGTGCCAGCACCGCCCGCGCCTTCTACGAGCAGTACTTC
many | TRBJ1-1 | TRBV11-1 | NA | CASSLGQLMNTEAFF | TGTGCCAGCAGCCTCGGACAGTTGATGAACACTGAAGCTTTCTTT
few | TRBJ2-1 | TRBV20-1 | TRBD2 | CSAPTSGINNEQFF | TGCAGTGCGCCGACTAGCGGGATTAACAATGAGCAGTTCTTC
many | TRBJ1-1 | TRBV27 | NA | CASSPGGLVGTEAFF | TGTGCCAGCAGTCCGGGGGGCCTGGTCGGGACTGAAGCTTTCTTT
many | TRBJ2-3 | TRBV11-2 | NA | CASSLRPNTDTQYF | TGTGCCAGCAGCTTAAGACCCAACACAGATACGCAGTATTTT
many | TRBJ2-5 | TRBV7-6 | TRBD2 | CASSQDSPSGGAETQYF | TGTGCCAGCAGCCAAGATTCCCCTAGCGGGGGCGCGGAGACCCAGTACTTC
NA | TRBJ2-2 | TRBV6-2/TRBV6-3 | NA | CASRELTLNTGELFF | TGTGCCAGCAGGGAGCTCACACTCAACACCGGGGAGCTGTTTTTT
many | TRBJ2-7 | TRBV27 | TRBD2 | CASSPIAGAGSYEQYF | TGTGCCAGCAGTCCCATAGCGGGAGCCGGCTCCTACGAGCAGTACTTC
many | TRBJ2-5 | TRBV5-1 | NA | CASRVGAEETQYF | TGCGCCAGCAGAGTGGGGGCTGAGGAGACCCAGTACTTC
few | TRBJ2-5 | TRBV7-2 | NA | CASSFNRQETQYF | TGTGCCAGCAGCTTTAACAGGCAAGAGACCCAGTACTTC
NA | TRBJ2-2 | TRBV5-1 | NA | CASSLASGPPGELFF | TGCGCCAGCAGCTTGGCCTCCGGACCCCCCGGGGAGCTGTTTTTT
NA | TRBJ2-7 | TRBV5-1 | NA | CASSLGHTGTLRPYEQYF | TGCGCCAGCAGCTTGGGACATACCGGGACCCTGAGGCCCTACGAGCAGTACTTC
many | TRBJ2-1 | TRBV20-1 | NA | CSASRSQSLGEQFF | TGCAGTGCTTCCCGGTCGCAGAGTCTTGGTGAGCAGTTCTTC
few | TRBJ1-2 | TRBV9 | NA | CASSAQTRDTIPNYGYTF | TGTGCCAGCAGCGCGCAAACAAGGGACACCATTCCCAACTATGGCTACACCTTC
few | TRBJ2-6 | TRBV2 | NA | CASSPPANVLTF | TGTGCCAGCAGCCCCCCAGCCAACGTCCTGACTTTC
many | TRBJ2-3 | TRBV12-3/TRBV12-4 | TRBD2 | CASSGLSGGAGTPSTDTQYF | TGTGCCAGCAGTGGCCTTAGCGGGGGGGCCGGTACTCCAAGCACAGATACGCAGTATTTT
few | TRBJ2-3 | TRBV24-1 | NA | CATSDPFRTDTQYF | TGTGCCACCAGCGACCCCTTCCGCACAGATACGCAGTATTTT
NA | TRBJ2-7 | TRBV29-1 | NA | CSVVFGSAYEQYF | TGCAGCGTTGTATTCGGTTCGGCCTACGAGCAGTACTTC
few | TRBJ1-6 | TRBV27 | NA | CASSLYRASPLHF | TGTGCCAGCAGTTTATACCGGGCTTCACCCCTCCACTTT
few | TRBJ1-1 | TRBV6-2/TRBV6-3 | NA | CASSYDGASAEAFF | TGTGCCAGCAGTTATGATGGGGCGAGCGCTGAAGCTTTCTTT